The sample holds many counts of the clone carrying this T cell receptor (beta chain). The antigen remains unidentified. Indicated time point: newly diagnosed GD, antithyroid drugs for less than 3 months. Researchers made the TCR library from RNA that was extracted from PBMCs. CDR3-region Arm-PCR and iRepertoire HTBI primers produced the TCR beta libraries. A single record per CDR3 protein comes from TCRdb applying MiXCR to the multiplex PCR reads. The table shows hundreds of thousands of distinct CDR3 sequences, with roughly 16% occurring only once. The sample is drawn from a study of regulatory T cells in long-lasting Graves disease. Broader study findings: Having few samples may have compromised the accuracy.

CDR3 length: 14 residues. Per germline, CDR1 MDHEN and CDR2 SYDVKM. With 6 bases removed from V and 0 bases from J, the gap between germline ends came to 11 bases. These data also featured in a second study, about T cells in Graves' hyperthyroidism and ophthalmopathy.

J is TRBJ1-1 and V is TRBV28; D is possibly TRBD1 (6 bases). This TCR derives from a woman in her twenties or thirties with Graves disease. The starting material was peripheral blood mononuclear cells (PBMCs), obtained at new diagnosis, from a patient treated with antithyroid drugs. CDR3 loop: CASSLQGVNTEAFF. Written as DNA, the CDR3 is TGTGCCAGCAGCCTACAGGGAGTGAACACTGAAGCTTTCTTT. The entire variable domain, with the rest obtained from reference TRBV28 and TRBJ1-1, is as follows: DVKVTQSSRYLVKRTGEKVFLECVQDMDHENMFWYRQDPGLGLRLIYFSYDVKMKEKGDIPEGYSVSREKKERFSLILESASTNQTSMYLCASSLQGVNTEAFFGQGTRLTVV.